The entry that follows covers one T cell receptor (beta chain) sequence. Cohort allocation depended upon clinical history that participants reported. Authors' analysis steps: Estimation of nucleated cell counts was performed using reference gene primer amplification. Using immunoSEQ multiplex PCR, the repertoire was profiled, and TCRdb retains in-frame clones only, with some absent. V and J calls plus clone size are reproduced from that table; the DNA served to infer D and trimming. The sample lists under 500,000 clones, 70% to 90% seen once, with under 2.5% in the top ten. V was trimmed by 0 bases and J by 0 bases, leaving 7 bases between them. The germline CDR1 and CDR2 sequences are SGHDT and YYEEEE. The CDR3 runs 15 residues. The record originates from a study of blood T cell repertoires in COVID-19. Study-wide context: Whether acute or convalescent, the COVID-19 samples came from the United States, Italy and Spain.

This clonotype was obtained from a woman aged 18 to 35 with acute COVID-19. Sequenced sample: PBMCs or T cells enriched from blood (not recorded which). The rearrangement links TRBV5-6 to TRBJ1-5; the D gene is possibly TRBD1 (5 bases). CDR3 sequence: CASSLEGNSNQPQHF. The CDR3 bases are TGTGCCAGCAGCTTGGAGGGGAATAGCAATCAGCCCCAGCATTTT.